These 23 T cell receptor beta chains were sequenced from one sample in a study of blood T cell repertoires in COVID-19. Here immunoSEQ multiplex PCR was the method, and the copy in TCRdb shows in-frame clones only, minus some. The sample comprises approximately 70,000 clones, around nine tenths of which are singletons, and about 1.3% rests with the top ten. Sequenced: peripheral blood. Every receptor here comes from a human donor in a cohort sampled during active COVID-19.

The chain uses TRBV4-2 and TRBJ2-4; TRBD2 might be the D (5 bases). V lost 1 base to trimming and J lost 0 bases, with 10 bases between them. The CDR3 extends over 16 amino acids. CDR1 is LGHNA, CDR2 YNFKEQ, per germline. CDR3 nucleotide sequence: TGTGCCAGCAGCCAAGTGGGCGGGCTAGCCAAAAACATTCAGTACTTC. Amino acids: CASSQVGGLAKNIQYF.

The genes are TRBV6-5 and TRBJ2-1; 9 nucleotides agree with TRBD2. V shed 5 bases, J shed 0 bases, and the junction held 2 bases outside the gene matches. Germline-derived CDR1 and CDR2 are MNHEY and SVGAGI. The CDR3 has 15 residues. CDR3 loop: CASSHSGSSYNEQFF. The CDR3 DNA reads as TGTGCCAGCAGTCATAGCGGGAGCTCCTACAATGAGCAGTTCTTC.

The chain employs TRBV5-6 and TRBJ2-1; a possible D gene is TRBD2 (5 bases). CDR3 size: 14 residues. V gave up 7 bases and J gave up 8 bases, with 19 bases separating them. The germline V gene encodes CDR1 SGHDT and CDR2 YYEEEE. The CDR3, as DNA: TGTGCCAGCGGCCATGGCGGGCTAGGTTATGAGCAGTTCTTC. Protein product: CASGHGGLGYEQFF.

The V gene is TRBV7-2, the J gene TRBJ2-1; 9 bases match TRBD2. The CDR3 spans 15 residues. Losses at the gene ends were 5 bases for V and 7 bases for J; bases not matched to a gene: 9. Looked up from germline, CDR1 is SGHTA and CDR2 is FQGNSA. The CDR3 sequence: CASSPMGLAGNEQFF. The CDR3 DNA reads TGTGCCAGCAGCCCAATGGGACTAGCCGGGAATGAGCAGTTCTTC.

The genes are TRBV5-4 and TRBJ2-3; D may be TRBD1 (5 bases). The length of the CDR3 is 13 residues. Trimming cost V 4 bases and J 7 bases, with 13 bases left between them. The germline gives CDR1 SGHNT, CDR2 YYREEE (reference sequence). The CDR3 DNA is TGTGCCAGCAGCCAACCTAGGGGATATACGCAGTATTTT. Its protein is CASSQPRGYTQYF.

This clone was picked up one time. This chain connects TRBV29-1 to TRBJ2-7, with a possible D match to TRBD1 (5 bases). Germline lookup yields CDR1 SQVTM and CDR2 ANQGSEA. Trimming stripped 4 bases from V and 4 bases from J, with 17 bases between. The CDR3 runs 14 residues. CDR3 DNA: TGCAGCGTTGGATCAACGACAGATAAATACGAGCAGTACTTC. Its protein product is CSVGSTTDKYEQYF.

CDR3 nucleotides: TGTGCCAGCCACCGGGATTATTGGCGGAGCACAGATACGCAGTATTTT. Its translation is CASHRDYWRSTDTQYF. The chain links TRBV7-2 to TRBJ2-3; D might be TRBD2 (5 bases). Trimming cost V 8 bases and J 0 bases, with 18 bases left between them. CDR3 length: 16 amino acids. Germline V CDR1 and CDR2: SGHTA, FQGNSA. The full variable domain, its missing parts supplied by reference TRBV7-2 and TRBJ2-3, is GAGVSQSPSNKVTEKGKDVELRCDPISGHTALYWYRQSLGQGLEFLIYFQGNSAPDKSGLPSDRFSAERTGGSVSTLTIQRTQQEDSAVYLCASHRDYWRSTDTQYFGPGTRLTVL.

This clone was recorded once. The chain couples TRBV5-4 to TRBJ1-1; D unclear. The CDR3 loop spans 16 amino acids. Germline V lookup: CDR1 SGHNT, CDR2 YYREEE (reference sequence). Trimming stripped 2 bases from V and 1 base from J, with 15 bases between. CDR3 residues: CASSFGGSGTNTEAFF. DNA for the CDR3: TGTGCCAGCAGCTTCGGCGGATCTGGAACGAACACTGAAGCTTTCTTT.

The chain employs TRBV11-3 and TRBJ1-6, with D possibly matching TRBD1 (6 bases). Germline CDR1 is SGHNT and CDR2 is YENEEA. The CDR3 totals 15 residues. Trimming removed 4 bases from V and 7 bases from J, with 14 bases in between. CDR3 region: CASSSRQATNSPLHF. CDR3 bases: TGTGCCAGCAGCTCCCGACAGGCCACCAATTCACCCCTCCACTTT.

The rearrangement links TRBV9 to TRBJ2-7, with 7 bases lining up with TRBD2. The V gene end was trimmed by 1 base and the J gene end by 8 bases; junction bases not matched to a gene: 9. CDR1 is SGDLS and CDR2 is YYNGEE in the germline V gene. The CDR3 is 14 residues long. CDR3 in DNA: TGTGCCAGCAGCGTAACGGGGGGACCAGGGAAGCAGTACTTC. Protein: CASSVTGGPGKQYF. The full variable domain, its missing parts supplied by reference TRBV9 and TRBJ2-7, is DSGVTQTPKHLITATGQRVTLRCSPRSGDLSVYWYQQSLDQGLQFLIQYYNGEERAKGNILERFSAQQFPDLHSELNLSSLELGDSALYFCASSVTGGPGKQYFGPGTRLTVT.

This clone came up once. This rearrangement joins TRBV5-4 to TRBJ2-1, with D possibly matching TRBD2 (5 bases). V was cut by 0 bases and J by 7 bases, with 11 bases left in between. This CDR3 is 14 amino acids long. The germline CDR1 and CDR2 sequences are SGHNT and YYREEE (reference sequence). CDR3 sequence (DNA): TGTGCCAGCAGCTTGGGGCGCGGCGGGAATGAGCAGTTCTTC. Protein product: CASSLGRGGNEQFF.

CDR3 sequence: CASSLARLDQPQHF. The DNA of the CDR3 is TGTGCCAGCAGCTTAGCGAGGTTGGATCAGCCCCAGCATTTT. The chain couples TRBV7-2 to TRBJ1-5; D is ambiguous. The V end lost 0 bases, the J end lost 5 bases, and 8 bases lay between the germline ends. Germline values: CDR1 SGHTA, CDR2 FQGNSA. The CDR3 contains 14 residues.

The chain has TRBV10-3 and TRBJ1-6; 7 nucleotides match TRBD1. Trimming removed 2 bases from V and 8 bases from J; junction bases left unmatched: 6. The V gene's germline CDR1 is ENHRY and CDR2 SYGVKD. The CDR3 extends over 15 amino acids. CDR3 region: CAISERGGADSPLHF. The CDR3, as DNA: TGTGCCATCAGTGAGAGAGGGGGCGCCGATTCACCCCTCCACTTT.

The chain recombines TRBV4-1 with TRBJ2-3; D may be TRBD1 (5 bases). The CDR3 runs 17 residues. Germline CDR1 reads MGHRA; CDR2 reads YSYEKL. V dropped 1 base and J dropped 2 bases, with 16 bases sitting between them. The CDR3 DNA reads TGCGCCAGCAGCCAAGGGGGCTCAGGCGGAGTCACAGATACGCAGTATTTT. Encoded protein: CASSQGGSGGVTDTQYF.

This clone came up a few times. The CDR3 DNA reads as TGTGCCATCAGTGGACAGCAGAATCAGCCCCAGCATTTT. Its translation is CAISGQQNQPQHF. The chain carries TRBV10-3 and TRBJ1-5, with D perhaps TRBD1 (5 bases). Germline values: CDR1 ENHRY, CDR2 SYGVKD. The CDR3 contains 13 residues. V lost 4 bases and J lost 4, with 8 bases in between.

This sequence joins TRBV19 and TRBJ2-7; D is ambiguous. Germline lookup yields CDR1 LNHDA and CDR2 SQIVND (reference sequence). The V gene lost 3 bases and the J gene lost 2 bases, with 14 bases spanning the gap. This CDR3 is 15 amino acids long. The CDR3: CASSIAATPTYEQYV. Written as DNA, the CDR3 is TGTGCCAGTAGTATCGCGGCTACCCCCACCTACGAGCAGTACGTC.

V gene TRBV2 combines with J gene TRBJ2-1; the D gene is possibly TRBD2 (5 bases). V shed 6 bases and J shed 10 bases, with 22 bases lying between them. The CDR3 is made up of 15 amino acids. Germline V CDR1 and CDR2: SNHLY, FYNNEI. The CDR3, as DNA: TGTGCCAGCAGAGCTGGCAACACTTCCAGGAGGGAGCAGTTCTTC. It translates to CASRAGNTSRREQFF.

The rearrangement joins TRBV29-1 to TRBJ2-1; perhaps TRBD2 as D (6 bases). CDR1 and CDR2 (germline): SQVTM, ANQGSEA. The V end was cut by 3 bases, the J end by 1 base, with 10 bases between. This CDR3 spans 14 amino acids. The CDR3 DNA reads as TGCAGCGTTGACGGGCTAGCGTCCTACAATGAGCAGTTCTTC. Translation gives CSVDGLASYNEQFF.

Only one count was recorded for this clone. The chain carries TRBV7-2 and TRBJ2-5, with TRBD2 matching over 7 bases. Germline V gene sequence: CDR1 SGHTA, CDR2 FQGNSA. The CDR3 has 15 amino acids. The ends lost 2 bases at V and 2 bases at J; junction bases unmatched: 5. The CDR3 loop is CASSLQLARQETQYF. CDR3 DNA sequence: TGTGCCAGCAGCTTACAACTAGCGAGGCAAGAGACCCAGTACTTC. Full variable domain (outside the CDR3, taken from reference TRBV7-2 and TRBJ2-5): GAGVSQSPSNKVTEKGKDVELRCDPISGHTALYWYRQSLGQGLEFLIYFQGNSAPDKSGLPSDRFSAERTGGSVSTLTIQRTQQEDSAVYLCASSLQLARQETQYFGPGTRLLVL.

This clone was counted a single time. The chain combines TRBV28 with TRBJ2-3, with D unresolved. The CDR3 is made up of 11 amino acids. Trimming stripped 3 bases from V and 6 bases from J, with 4 bases between. Germline CDR1 reads MDHEN; CDR2 reads SYDVKM. CDR3 DNA sequence: TGTGCCAGCAGTTTGTCGGATACGCAGTATTTT. Translating gives CASSLSDTQYF.

The genes are TRBV6-5 and TRBJ2-7; perhaps TRBD2 as D (6 bases). CDR1 is MNHEY and CDR2 is SVGAGI in the germline V gene. The CDR3 has 15 residues. Trimming pared 10 bases from V and 3 bases from J, leaving 22 bases between. DNA for the CDR3: TGTGCCACCACCCTCCGAGGAGGGGCACACTACGAGCAGTACGTC. It codes for CATTLRGGAHYEQYV.

V and J are TRBV19 and TRBJ1-3; TRBD1 matches at 8 bases. V shed 4 bases and J 0 bases; nucleotides not matched to a gene: 5. The CDR3 is made up of 16 amino acids. The germline V gene encodes CDR1 LNHDA and CDR2 SQIVND (reference sequence). This CDR3 reads CASSTGQGRSGNTIYF. CDR3 DNA sequence: TGTGCCAGTAGTACCGGACAGGGCCGCTCTGGAAACACCATATATTTT. Variable domain in full (rest from reference TRBV19 and TRBJ1-3): DGGITQSPKYLFRKEGQNVTLSCEQNLNHDAMYWYRQDPGQGLRLIYYSQIVNDFQKGDIAEGYSVSREKKESFPLTVTSAQKNPTAFYLCASSTGQGRSGNTIYFGEGSWLTVV.

In this sample, this clone turned up once. CDR3 in DNA: TGCGCCAGCAGTGACCCTCAGGGACAGGGGATCGGGACCCAGTACTTC. Its protein product is CASSDPQGQGIGTQYF. The rearrangement joins TRBV10-2 to TRBJ2-5; 10 bases fit TRBD1. V was clipped by 3 bases and J by 7 bases; unmatched bases: 11. The CDR3 runs 16 residues. Germline V gene data show CDR1 as WSHSY and CDR2 as SAAADI.